The source of this TCR beta chain is a study of T cells in localized non-small cell lung cancer. Whole-study findings and limits: Maximal T cell clonality occurred in uninvolved adjacent lung, with tumor ranking below it.

Here immunoSEQ multiplex PCR was the method, and the copy in TCRdb shows in-frame clones only, minus some. The data hold under 150,000 clones, with roughly nine tenths observed a single time. Points on this clone: Antigen specificity is unknown.

The receptor was isolated from a female donor older than 55 with stage I lung adenocarcinoma. The material was peripheral blood, obtained before any cancer treatment.

Here the CDR3 DNA reads TGTGCCAGCTCACCACTAGGGACAGGTGCTCAGCCCCAGCATTTT. Its translation: CASSPLGTGAQPQHF. V usage is TRBV18 and J usage is TRBJ1-5, with TRBD1 matching 8 bases. Germline assignment: CDR1 KGHSH and CDR2 LQKENI. V dropped 1 base and J dropped 6; count of bases not matched to a gene: 5. The CDR3 has 15 residues. Looking up the rest from reference TRBV18 and TRBJ1-5 gives the full variable domain: NAGVMQNPRHLVRRRGQEARLRCSPMKGHSHVYWYRQLPEEGLKFMVYLQKENIIDESGMPKERFSAEFPKEGPSILRIQQVVRGDSAAYFCASSPLGTGAQPQHFGDGTRLSIL.